This TCR beta chain was sequenced during a study of T cell responses to AZD1222 COVID-19 vaccine. Findings and limits, study-wide: Repertoires were obtained solely post-peak T cell response.

Trimming removed 5 bases from V and 8 bases from J; junction bases left unmatched: 13. This CDR3 has 15 amino acids. Germline CDR1 is KGHSH and CDR2 is LQKENI. Sequenced by immunoSEQ multiplex PCR; TCRdb stores in-frame clones only, minus some. Here the sample spans roughly 160,000 clones, around 95% being singletons. With regard to this clone: Its antigen is not identified.

The chain recombines TRBV18 with TRBJ1-1; TRBD1 matches 8 bases. This TCR derives from an adult in good health. The specimen was peripheral blood, collected on day 0 of AZD1222 vaccination. CDR3 nucleotides: TGTGCCAGCTCAGGACGACAGGGGAGAAGCTTCGAAGCTTTCTTT. Residues: CASSGRQGRSFEAFF.